This TCR beta chain derives from a study of blood T cell repertoires in COVID-19. Overall study: Samples came from the United States, Italy and Spain, spanning acute and convalescent COVID-19. The cDNA or gDNA used as material had been derived from T cells, B-cell-depleted T cells, or PBMCs.

In the authors' methods: How many nucleated cells were present was estimated from reference gene primer amplification. Measured with immunoSEQ multiplex PCR; TCRdb has only the in-frame clones, and not every one. V, J and clone size reflect that table, while D and trimming were determined from the DNA. The sample holds around 160,000 clones, around 84% seen once. The CDR3 length is 16 residues. The germline CDR1 and CDR2 sequences are SGHRS and YFSETQ. V was clipped by 1 base and J by 4 bases; unmatched bases: 7. The TCR comes from a man aged 60-69 years with active or convalescent COVID-19. The chain is built from TRBV5-1 and TRBJ2-5, with 10 bases aligning to TRBD2. The sequencing input was peripheral blood. The CDR3 DNA is TGCGCCAGCAGCTTGAGGGGAGCGGGAGGGACAGAGACCCAGTACTTC. Translating gives CASSLRGAGGTETQYF.